Listed here are 7 T cell receptor beta chains from one sample, sequenced in a study of low-dose radiotherapy and immunotherapy resistance in tumors. Time point in this sample: after trial treatment. Treatment in this sample: LDRT plus nivolumab, ipilimumab, low-dose cyclophosphamide and aspirin (RACIN trial). Priming of first-strand cDNA relied on TRAV- and TRBV-specific primers (covering alpha and beta chains). Over approximately 19 PCR cycles, TCRs were amplified from a constant-region primer and V-primer adapter. TCRdb re-called the reads with MiXCR, one entry per CDR3 protein. The sample lists about 39,000 distinct CDR3 sequences, around 21% occurring once. The specimen comprised PBMCs, sampled after low-dose radiotherapy plus immunotherapy. The source of these receptors is a female donor with ovarian cancer.

This clonotype has a handful of counts. This rearrangement joins TRBV19 to TRBJ2-3, with 7 bases identical to TRBD2. V was pared by 5 bases and J by 1 base, with 3 bases of the junction left unmatched. Germline CDR1 is LNHDA and CDR2 is SQIVND (reference sequence). The CDR3 is made up of 14 amino acids. For the CDR3, the DNA is TGTGCCAGTAGTGGGGGGGACGGCACAGATACGCAGTATTTT. It encodes CASSGGDGTDTQYF.

This clonotype was counted many times. This rearrangement joins TRBV5-1 to TRBJ2-3; TRBD1 matches 10 bases. The V segment lost 2 bases and the J segment 5 bases; nucleotides outside the gene matches: 5. This CDR3 has 15 residues. Germline V lookup: CDR1 SGHRS, CDR2 YFSETQ. CDR3 sequence reads: CASSFGTGAIDTQYF. In DNA form, the CDR3 reads TGCGCCAGCAGCTTCGGGACAGGGGCGATAGATACGCAGTATTTT.

In its sample, this clonotype was seen a few times. One junction end disagrees with the germline gene, perhaps due to a read error. As DNA, the CDR3 is TGTGCCAGCAGTAGGAACGCTGAAGCTTTCTTT. Protein sequence: CASSRNAEAFF. The gene calls are TRBV13 and TRBJ1-1; D gene uncertain. CDR1 PRHDT and CDR2 FYEKMQ come from the germline V gene (reference sequence). This CDR3 spans 11 amino acids. Together with reference TRBV13 and TRBJ1-1, the CDR3 gives the full variable domain: AAGVIQSPRHLIKEKRETATLKCYPIPRHDTVYWYQQGPGQDPQFLISFYEKMQSDKGSIPDRFSAQQFSDYHSELNMSSLELGDSALYFCASSRNAEAFFGQGTRLTVV.

This clonotype was detected ten times or more. The rearrangement uses TRBV10-3 and TRBJ1-1; D may be TRBD1 (5 bases). The CDR3 has 16 amino acids. The ends were cut back, 4 bases at V and 0 bases at J, with 15 bases in the middle. Per germline, CDR1 ENHRY and CDR2 SYGVKD. The CDR3 DNA sequence: TGTGCCATCAGTGCCACGAGCGGGGCCATGAACACTGAAGCTTTCTTT. Its translation: CAISATSGAMNTEAFF.

This clonotype was detected many times. The V and J genes are TRBV9 and TRBJ1-2; 8 positions match TRBD1. The germline CDR1 and CDR2 sequences are SGDLS and YYNGEE. This CDR3 spans 13 amino acids. J was trimmed by 8 bases and V by 1 base; bases with no gene match: 4. The CDR3: CASSVRTGQGYTF. Here the CDR3 DNA reads TGTGCCAGCAGCGTACGGACAGGGCAAGGCTACACCTTC. The whole variable domain, remainder taken from reference TRBV9 and TRBJ1-2, is DSGVTQTPKHLITATGQRVTLRCSPRSGDLSVYWYQQSLDQGLQFLIQYYNGEERAKGNILERFSAQQFPDLHSELNLSSLELGDSALYFCASSVRTGQGYTFGSGTRLTVV.

The CDR3 DNA is TGTGCCACCAGCCCCGCGGTGTCGAACACCGGGGAGCTGTTTTTT. Translation: CATSPAVSNTGELFF. This chain connects TRBV15 to TRBJ2-2; D gene ambiguous. The germline CDR1 and CDR2 sequences are LNHNV and YYDKDF (reference sequence). V lost 5 bases, J lost 0 bases, and 10 bases lay in between. There are 15 residues in the CDR3.

This clonotype was counted at least ten times. The chain carries TRBV6-5 and TRBJ1-6; TRBD1 aligns across 7 bases. The germline gives CDR1 MNHEY, CDR2 SVGAGI. This CDR3 comprises 14 residues. V dropped 6 bases and J dropped 6; count of bases not matched to a gene: 5. The CDR3 bases are TGTGCCAGCAGGGAGACAGGGAGTAATTCACCCCTCCACTTT. Its translation: CASRETGSNSPLHF.